This TCR beta chain was sequenced for a study of tumor and adjacent non-tumor tissue in lung cancer. Looking at the study overall: Some 4.1 million productive TCRbeta reads were obtained per sample on average. Study outcomes and limitations: In normal lung, the top 100 clones were significantly more dominant than in tumor. TCR diversity was significantly greater in tumor than normal lung tissue.

The library came from three nested PCR rounds adapted from ARM-PCR protocols. Each CDR3 protein is one row after TCRdb ran MiXCR on the multiplex PCR reads. The sample shows 100,000 or so distinct CDR3 sequences, approximately 80% of them seen only once. This CDR3 contains 16 residues. The germline gives CDR1 DFQATT, CDR2 SNEGSKA (reference sequence). V was cut by 5 bases and J by 1 base, with 18 bases left in between. Points on this clonotype: The target antigen is unknown.

The template was RNA from unsorted bulk tissue. Distant lung tissue was collected more than 3 cm away from the tumor edge. Between August and November 2014, newly diagnosed, chemotherapy-naive lung cancer patients underwent thoracic surgery in China. Specimen: distant non-tumor lung tissue. The TCR sequence derives from a man aged 60 to 69 with small cell lung cancer. The V gene is TRBV20-1, the J gene TRBJ2-1; D ambiguous. The CDR3 protein is CSALKLSERSYNEQFF. The CDR3 nucleotides are TGCAGTGCTCTAAAGCTCAGCGAGAGGTCCTACAATGAGCAGTTCTTC.